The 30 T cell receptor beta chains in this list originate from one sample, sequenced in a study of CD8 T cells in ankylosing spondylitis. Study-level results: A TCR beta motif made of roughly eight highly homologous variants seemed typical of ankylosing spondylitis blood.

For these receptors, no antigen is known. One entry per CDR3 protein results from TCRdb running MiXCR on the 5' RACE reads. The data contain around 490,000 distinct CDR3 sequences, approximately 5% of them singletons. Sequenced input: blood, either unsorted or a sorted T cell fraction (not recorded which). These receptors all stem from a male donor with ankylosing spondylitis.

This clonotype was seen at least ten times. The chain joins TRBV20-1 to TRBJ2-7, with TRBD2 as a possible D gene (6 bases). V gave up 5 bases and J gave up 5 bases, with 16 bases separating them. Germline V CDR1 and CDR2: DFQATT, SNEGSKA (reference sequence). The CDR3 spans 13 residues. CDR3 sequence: CSASGLAEDEQYF. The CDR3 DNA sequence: TGCAGTGCTTCGGGACTGGCTGAAGACGAGCAGTACTTC.

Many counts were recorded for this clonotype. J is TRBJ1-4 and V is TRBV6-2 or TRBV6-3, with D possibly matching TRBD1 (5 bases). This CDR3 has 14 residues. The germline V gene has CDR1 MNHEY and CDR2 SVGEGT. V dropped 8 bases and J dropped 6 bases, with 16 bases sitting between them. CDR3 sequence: CASGVSGADEKLFF. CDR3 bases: TGTGCCAGCGGGGTCAGCGGGGCCGATGAAAAACTGTTTTTT.

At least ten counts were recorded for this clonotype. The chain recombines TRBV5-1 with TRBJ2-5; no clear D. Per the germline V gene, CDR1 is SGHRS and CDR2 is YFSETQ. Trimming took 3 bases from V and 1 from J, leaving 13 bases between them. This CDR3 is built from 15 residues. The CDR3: CASSSGPVSQETQYF. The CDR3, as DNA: TGCGCCAGCAGCTCAGGCCCCGTCTCCCAAGAGACCCAGTACTTC. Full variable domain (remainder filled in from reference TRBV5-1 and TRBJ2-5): KAGVTQTPRYLIKTRGQQVTLSCSPISGHRSVSWYQQTPGQGLQFLFEYFSETQRNKGNFPGRFSGRQFSNSRSEMNVSTLELGDSALYLCASSSGPVSQETQYFGPGTRLLVL.

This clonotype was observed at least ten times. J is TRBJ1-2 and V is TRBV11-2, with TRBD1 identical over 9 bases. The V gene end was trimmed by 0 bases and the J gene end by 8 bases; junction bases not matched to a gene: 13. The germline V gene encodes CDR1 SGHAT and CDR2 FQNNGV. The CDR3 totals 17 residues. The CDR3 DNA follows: TGTGCCAGCAGCTTAGATATTGGACAGGGGCCCCAATTCGGCTACACCTTC. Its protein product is CASSLDIGQGPQFGYTF.

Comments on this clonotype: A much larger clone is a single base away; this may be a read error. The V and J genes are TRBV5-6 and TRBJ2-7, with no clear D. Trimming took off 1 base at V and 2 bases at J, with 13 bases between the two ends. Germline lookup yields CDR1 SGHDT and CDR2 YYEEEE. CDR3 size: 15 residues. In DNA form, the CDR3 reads TGTGCCAGCAGCTTGTCCAGATTTTACACCTACGAGCAGTACTTC. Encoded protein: CASSLSRFYTYEQYF.

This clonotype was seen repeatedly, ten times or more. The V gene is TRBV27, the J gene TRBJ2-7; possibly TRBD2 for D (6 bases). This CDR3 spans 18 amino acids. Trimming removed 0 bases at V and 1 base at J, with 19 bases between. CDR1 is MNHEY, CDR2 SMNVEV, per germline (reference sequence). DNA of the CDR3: TGTGCCAGCAGTTTATCGATGAGTCGCGGGGTTCCTTCCTACGAGCAGTACTTC. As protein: CASSLSMSRGVPSYEQYF.

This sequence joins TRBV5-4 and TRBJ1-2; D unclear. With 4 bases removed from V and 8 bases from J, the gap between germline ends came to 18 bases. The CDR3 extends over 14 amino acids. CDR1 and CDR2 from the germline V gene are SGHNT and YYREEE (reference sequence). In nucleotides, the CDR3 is TGTGCCAGCAGCCCGGTCCCGGGATCGCGAGGCTACACCTTC. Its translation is CASSPVPGSRGYTF. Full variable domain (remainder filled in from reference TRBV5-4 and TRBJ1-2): ETGVTQSPTHLIKTRGQQVTLRCSSQSGHNTVSWYQQALGQGPQFIFQYYREEENGRGNFPPRFSGLQFPNYSSELNVNALELDDSALYLCASSPVPGSRGYTFGSGTRLTVV.

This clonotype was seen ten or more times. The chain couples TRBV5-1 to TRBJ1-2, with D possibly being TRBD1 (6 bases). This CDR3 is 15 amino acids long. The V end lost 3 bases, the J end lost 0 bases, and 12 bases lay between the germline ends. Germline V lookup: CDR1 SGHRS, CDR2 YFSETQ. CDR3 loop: CASSWGGRSNYGYTF. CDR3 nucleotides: TGCGCCAGCAGCTGGGGGGGCCGATCTAACTATGGCTACACCTTC.

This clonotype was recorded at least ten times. CDR3 residues: CASRPRDRDTEAFF. The CDR3 DNA reads TGTGCCAGCAGGCCGCGGGACAGGGACACTGAAGCTTTCTTT. The genes are TRBV7-2 and TRBJ1-1; 9 bases match TRBD1. This CDR3 has 14 amino acids. V trimming: 6 bases; J trimming: 3 bases; junction bases outside the gene matches: 5. Germline CDR1 SGHTA, CDR2 FQGNSA.

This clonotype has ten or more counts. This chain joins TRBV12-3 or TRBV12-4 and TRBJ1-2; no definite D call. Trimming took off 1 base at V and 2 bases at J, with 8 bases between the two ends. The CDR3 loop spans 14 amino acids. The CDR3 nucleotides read TGTGCCAGCAGTTTAGGGGGATACAACTATGGCTACACCTTC. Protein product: CASSLGGYNYGYTF.

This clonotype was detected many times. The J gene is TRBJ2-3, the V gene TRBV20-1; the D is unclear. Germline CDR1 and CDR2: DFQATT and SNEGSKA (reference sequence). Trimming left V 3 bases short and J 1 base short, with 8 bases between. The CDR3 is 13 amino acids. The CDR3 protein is CSASKAGTDTQYF. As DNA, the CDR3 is TGCAGTGCTAGCAAGGCGGGCACAGATACGCAGTATTTT.

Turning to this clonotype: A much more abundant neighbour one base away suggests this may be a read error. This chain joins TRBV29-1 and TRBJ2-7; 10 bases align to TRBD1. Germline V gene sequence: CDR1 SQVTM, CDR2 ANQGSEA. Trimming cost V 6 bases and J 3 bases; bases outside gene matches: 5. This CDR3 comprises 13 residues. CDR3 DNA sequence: TGCAGCGTCTGGACAGGGGGGTTCTACGAGCAGTACTTC. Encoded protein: CSVWTGGFYEQYF.

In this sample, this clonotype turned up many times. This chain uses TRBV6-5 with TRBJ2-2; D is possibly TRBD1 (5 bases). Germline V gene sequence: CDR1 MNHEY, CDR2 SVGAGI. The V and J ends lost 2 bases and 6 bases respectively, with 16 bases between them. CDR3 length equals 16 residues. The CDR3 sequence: CASSYQAGFLSGELFF. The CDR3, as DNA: TGTGCCAGCAGTTACCAGGCAGGGTTCCTGTCCGGGGAGCTGTTTTTT.

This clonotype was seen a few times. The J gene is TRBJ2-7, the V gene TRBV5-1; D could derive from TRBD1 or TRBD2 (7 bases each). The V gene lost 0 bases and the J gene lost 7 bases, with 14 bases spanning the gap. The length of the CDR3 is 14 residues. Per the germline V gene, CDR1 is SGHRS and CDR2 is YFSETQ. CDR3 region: CASSLDPGGGEQYF. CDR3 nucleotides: TGCGCCAGCAGCTTGGATCCAGGGGGGGGTGAGCAGTACTTC.

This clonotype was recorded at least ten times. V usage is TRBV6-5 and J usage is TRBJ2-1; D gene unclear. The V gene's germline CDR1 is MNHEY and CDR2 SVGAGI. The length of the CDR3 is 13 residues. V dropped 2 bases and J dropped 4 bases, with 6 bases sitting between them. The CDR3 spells CASSYRTYNEQFF. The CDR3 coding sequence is TGTGCCAGCAGTTACCGGACGTACAATGAGCAGTTCTTC.

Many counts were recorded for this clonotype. The DNA of the CDR3 is TGCGCCAGCAGCCAAGATTGGTCGGGAGTCTCTGGAAACACCATATATTTT. This codes for CASSQDWSGVSGNTIYF. The rearrangement uses TRBV4-3 and TRBJ1-3; no reliable D call. The CDR3 is made up of 17 amino acids. Trimming took off 0 bases at V and 0 bases at J, with 12 bases between the two ends. The germline V gene has CDR1 LGHNA and CDR2 YSLEER.

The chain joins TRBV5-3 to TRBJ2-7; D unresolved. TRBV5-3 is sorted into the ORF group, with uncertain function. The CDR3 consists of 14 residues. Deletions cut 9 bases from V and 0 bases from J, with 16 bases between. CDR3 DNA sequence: TGTGCCATGGGCCCCGAAAGCCTCTCCTACGAGCAGTACTTC. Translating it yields CAMGPESLSYEQYF.

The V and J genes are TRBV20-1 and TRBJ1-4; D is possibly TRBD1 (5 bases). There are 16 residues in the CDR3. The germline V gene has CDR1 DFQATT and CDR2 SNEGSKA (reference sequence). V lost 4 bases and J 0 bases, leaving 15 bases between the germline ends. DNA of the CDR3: TGCAGTGCTACCGAAGCTACAGGAGCAACTAATGAAAAACTGTTTTTT. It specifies CSATEATGATNEKLFF.

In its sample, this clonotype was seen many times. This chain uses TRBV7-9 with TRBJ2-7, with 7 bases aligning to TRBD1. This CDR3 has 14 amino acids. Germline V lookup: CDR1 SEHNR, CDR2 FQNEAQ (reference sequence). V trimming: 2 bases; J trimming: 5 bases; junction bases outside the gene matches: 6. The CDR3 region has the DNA TGTGCCAGCAGCTTACAACAGGGGACCAACGAGCAGTACTTC. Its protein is CASSLQQGTNEQYF.

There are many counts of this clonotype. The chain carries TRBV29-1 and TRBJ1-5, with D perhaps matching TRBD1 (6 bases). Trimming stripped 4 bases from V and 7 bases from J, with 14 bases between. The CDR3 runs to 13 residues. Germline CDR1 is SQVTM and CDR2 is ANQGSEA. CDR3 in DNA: TGCAGCGTTGTACAGGGAGTAGGGCAGCCCCAGCATTTT. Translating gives CSVVQGVGQPQHF.

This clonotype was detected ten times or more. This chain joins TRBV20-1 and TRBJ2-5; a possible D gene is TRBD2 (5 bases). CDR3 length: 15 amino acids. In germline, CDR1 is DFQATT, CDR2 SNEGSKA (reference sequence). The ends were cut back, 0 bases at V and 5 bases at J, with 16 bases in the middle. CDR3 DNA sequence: TGCAGTGCTAGAGATCCTAGCAGGACGGGGGAGACCCAGTACTTC. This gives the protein CSARDPSRTGETQYF.

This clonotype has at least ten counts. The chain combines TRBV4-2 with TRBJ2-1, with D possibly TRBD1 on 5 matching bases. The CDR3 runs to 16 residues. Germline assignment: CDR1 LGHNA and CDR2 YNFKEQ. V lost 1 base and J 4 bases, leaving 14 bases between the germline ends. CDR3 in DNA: TGTGCCAGCAGCCAAGTATTGGCAGGGCAGTACAATGAGCAGTTCTTC. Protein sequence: CASSQVLAGQYNEQFF.

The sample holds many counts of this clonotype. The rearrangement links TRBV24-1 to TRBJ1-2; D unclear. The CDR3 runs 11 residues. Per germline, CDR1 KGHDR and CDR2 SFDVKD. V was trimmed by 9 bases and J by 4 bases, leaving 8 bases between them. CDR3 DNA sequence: TGTGCCACCGGGAACGGCTATGGCTACACCTTC. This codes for CATGNGYGYTF.

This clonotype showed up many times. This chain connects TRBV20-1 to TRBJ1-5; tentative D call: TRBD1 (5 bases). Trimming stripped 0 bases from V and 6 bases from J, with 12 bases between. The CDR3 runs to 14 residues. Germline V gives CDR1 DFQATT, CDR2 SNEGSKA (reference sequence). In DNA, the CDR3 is TGCAGTGCTAGAGAGGGGACCTCAGGTCAGCCCCAGCATTTT. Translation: CSAREGTSGQPQHF.

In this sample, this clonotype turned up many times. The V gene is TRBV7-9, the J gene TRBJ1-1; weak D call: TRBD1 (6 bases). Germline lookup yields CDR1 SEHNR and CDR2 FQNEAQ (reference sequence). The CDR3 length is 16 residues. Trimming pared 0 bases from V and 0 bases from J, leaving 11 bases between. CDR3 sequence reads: CASSLAWGAMNTEAFF. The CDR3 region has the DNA TGTGCCAGCAGCTTAGCGTGGGGGGCCATGAACACTGAAGCTTTCTTT.

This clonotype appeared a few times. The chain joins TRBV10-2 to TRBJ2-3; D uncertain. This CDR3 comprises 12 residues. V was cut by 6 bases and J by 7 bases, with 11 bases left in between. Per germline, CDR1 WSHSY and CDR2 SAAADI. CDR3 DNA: TGCGCCAGCAGCGTCTCGACCAATACGCAGTATTTT. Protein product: CASSVSTNTQYF.

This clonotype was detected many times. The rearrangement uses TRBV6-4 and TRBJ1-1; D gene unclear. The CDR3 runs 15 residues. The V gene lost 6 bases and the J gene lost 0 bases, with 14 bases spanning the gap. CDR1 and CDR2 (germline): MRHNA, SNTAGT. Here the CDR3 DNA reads TGTGCCAGCAGCCCCGGGTGGGGTATGAACACTGAAGCTTTCTTT. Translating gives CASSPGWGMNTEAFF.

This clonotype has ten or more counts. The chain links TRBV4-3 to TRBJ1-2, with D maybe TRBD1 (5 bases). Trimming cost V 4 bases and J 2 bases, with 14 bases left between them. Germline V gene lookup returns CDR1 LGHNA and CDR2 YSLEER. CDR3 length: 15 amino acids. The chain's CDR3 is CASSPKGRKNYGYTF. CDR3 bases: TGCGCCAGCAGCCCGAAGGGACGGAAGAACTATGGCTACACCTTC.

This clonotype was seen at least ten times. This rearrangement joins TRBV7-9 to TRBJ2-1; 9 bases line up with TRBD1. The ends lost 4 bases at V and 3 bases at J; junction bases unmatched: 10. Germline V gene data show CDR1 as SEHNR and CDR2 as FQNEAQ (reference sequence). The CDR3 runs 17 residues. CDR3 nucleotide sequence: TGTGCCAGCAGCTCACCTCTAGGGGACAGGGACTACAATGAGCAGTTCTTC. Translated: CASSSPLGDRDYNEQFF.

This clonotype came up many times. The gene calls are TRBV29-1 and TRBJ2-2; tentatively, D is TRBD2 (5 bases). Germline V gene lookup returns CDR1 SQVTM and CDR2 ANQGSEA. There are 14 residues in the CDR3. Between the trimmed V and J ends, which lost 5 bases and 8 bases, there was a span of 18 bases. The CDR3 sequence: CSVLKGASGGELFF. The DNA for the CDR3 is TGCAGCGTTCTGAAAGGAGCGTCGGGAGGGGAGCTGTTTTTT.